This T cell receptor (beta chain) is from a study of cytomegalovirus exposure and HLA in healthy donors. The CDR3 is 17 residues long. CDR1 is LGHNA and CDR2 is YNFKEQ in the germline V gene. The V end lost 4 bases, the J end lost 0 bases, and 15 bases lay between the germline ends. Some clones are missing from TCRdb's copy, which holds only in-frame ones; the method was immunoSEQ multiplex PCR. The sample includes about 130,000 clones, about 90% of them seen just once. About this clone itself: The antigen remains unidentified.

General study findings and limits: The authors listed 150 or so TCR beta chains as cytomegalovirus-associated. Rare TCR sequences dominated, though some public TCRs recurred in many donors.

The specimen sequenced was PBMCs. The TCR was taken from a young man in good health and CMV-seronegative. This rearrangement joins TRBV4-2 to TRBJ1-4, with a weak D call TRBD1 (5 bases). Here the CDR3 reads CASSPRWGGATNEKLFF. The CDR3 coding sequence is TGTGCCAGCAGCCCAAGGTGGGGCGGGGCAACTAATGAAAAACTGTTTTTT.